This T cell receptor (beta chain) is from a study of blood T cell repertoires in COVID-19. As for the study in general: Italy, Spain and the United States were the sources of the convalescent and acute COVID-19 samples.

The germline V gene encodes CDR1 SGHTA and CDR2 FQGNSA. The ends lost 5 bases at V and 6 bases at J; junction bases unmatched: 18. The CDR3 has 18 residues. Original handling: Using reference gene primer amplification, nucleated cell counts were estimated. The method was immunoSEQ multiplex PCR; TCRdb's version includes in-frame clones alone and lacks a portion of them. Clonal size and the V and J genes are those of that table, whereas D and trimming came from the DNA. In the table there are 150,000 to 200,000 clones, 65% to 85% of which are singletons. The sample taken for sequencing was peripheral blood. The receptor comes from a human donor with acute or convalescent COVID-19. The donor label of this sample is uncertain. This chain uses TRBV7-2 with TRBJ2-7, with 11 bases lining up with TRBD1. The CDR3 spells CASSAYNTPGQGESEQYF. In DNA, the CDR3 is TGTGCCAGCAGCGCTTATAATACCCCGGGACAGGGGGAAAGCGAGCAGTACTTC.